Listed here is a single T cell receptor beta chain. Antigen: not known. The data originate from a study of T cell responses to AZD1222 COVID-19 vaccine. Looking at the study overall: The analysis combined second doses at about 4 or about 12 weeks.

Assay: immunoSEQ multiplex PCR; the TCRdb copy retains only in-frame clones and omits some. The table lists about 130,000 clones, about 86% of them singletons, with around 12% in the top ten. Study observations and caveats: Along spike, vaccine-associated CD4 TCRs were found throughout, with dominance at 160-218 and 743-854. Most donors were white British and more were female, and clonal diversity was possibly underestimated. Targeting of unmutated variant regions was reportedly seen in nearly half of spike-specific TCRs.

The CDR3 length is 15 residues. Germline loops: CDR1 MNHEY, CDR2 SMNVEV (reference sequence). V was shortened by 1 base and J by 7 bases, with 11 bases between the two germline ends. The receptor was derived from an adult in good health. Source: peripheral blood, taken on day 0 of AZD1222 vaccination. J is TRBJ1-6 and V is TRBV27; D remains ambiguous. The CDR3 coding sequence is TGTGCCAGCAGTTTATACAGTCCGAGGAATTCACCCCTCCACTTT. This codes for CASSLYSPRNSPLHF.